These T cell receptor beta chains were read from a single sample in a study of T cell repertoires in cytomegalovirus infection. TCRdb re-analysed the reads in MiXCR, keeping a single row per CDR3 protein. The sample includes 350,000 to 500,000 distinct CDR3 sequences, roughly 30% seen only once; the top ten take approximately 13%. The sequenced sample was PBMCs. Receptors originate from a human donor in good health (CMV status not recorded). Some clones in this sample may be carry-over from other donors' samples. CDR3s include the opening cysteine and the closing phenylalanine or tryptophan. The D gene is left open where the match is weak. The size entry is marked missing in some rows and otherwise reads once, few, many or a size class.

v_gene: TRBV7-2; len: 20; abundance: many; j_gene: TRBJ2-1; d_gene: TRBD2; CDR3nt: TGTGCCAGCAGCTTGTGGGGCGGACTAGCGGGGACGGATTCCTACAATGAGCAGTTCTTC; CDR3aa: CASSLWGGLAGTDSYNEQFF
v_gene: TRBV19; len: 15; abundance: -; j_gene: TRBJ1-2; d_gene: -; CDR3nt: TGTGCCAGTAGTCTCGTCGGGGAGGCGCCACTAGGCTACACCTTC; CDR3aa: CASSLVGEAPLGYTF
v_gene: TRBV10-3; len: 16; abundance: -; j_gene: TRBJ2-1; d_gene: TRBD2; CDR3nt: TGTGCCATCAGTGGCTCGAGCGGGAGCTCCTACAATGAGCAGTTCTTC; CDR3aa: CAISGSSGSSYNEQFF
v_gene: TRBV15; len: 13; abundance: -; j_gene: TRBJ1-4; d_gene: -; CDR3nt: TGTGCCACCAGCAGAATCGGACAGTTTGGACTGTTTTTT; CDR3aa: CATSRIGQFGLFF
v_gene: TRBV7-6; len: 12; abundance: many; j_gene: TRBJ1-1; d_gene: -; CDR3nt: TGTGCCAGCAGCTTGGGAGGTGGGGCAACTTTCTTT; CDR3aa: CASSLGGGATFF
v_gene: TRBV7-3; len: 16; abundance: -; j_gene: TRBJ1-6; d_gene: TRBD1; CDR3nt: TGTGCCAGCAGCTTAGAGGGACAGGGGCATAATTCACCCCTCCACTTT; CDR3aa: CASSLEGQGHNSPLHF
v_gene: TRBV20-1; len: 15; abundance: many; j_gene: TRBJ2-2; d_gene: TRBD1; CDR3nt: TGCAGTGCACCGAGACAGGGATCGAACACCGGGGAGCTGTTTTTT; CDR3aa: CSAPRQGSNTGELFF
v_gene: TRBV7-9; len: 15; abundance: -; j_gene: TRBJ1-3; d_gene: -; CDR3nt: TGTGCCAGCAGCCCTCGGGCCTTCTCTGGAAACACCATATATTTT; CDR3aa: CASSPRAFSGNTIYF
v_gene: TRBV7-9; len: 15; abundance: few; j_gene: TRBJ2-5; d_gene: -; CDR3nt: TGTGCCAGCAGCTTAGTGGGGCGCGGGAAAGAGACCCAGTACTTC; CDR3aa: CASSLVGRGKETQYF
v_gene: TRBV7-9; len: 14; abundance: few; j_gene: TRBJ2-7; d_gene: -; CDR3nt: TGTGCCAGCAGCCAAGAGCTGGTCAGCTACGAGCAGTACTTC; CDR3aa: CASSQELVSYEQYF
v_gene: TRBV12-3/TRBV12-4; len: 16; abundance: -; j_gene: TRBJ2-6; d_gene: -; CDR3nt: TGTGCCAGCAGTCCAAGGGGAATTCCTGGGGCCAACGTCCTGACTTTC; CDR3aa: CASSPRGIPGANVLTF
v_gene: TRBV5-5; len: 15; abundance: many; j_gene: TRBJ2-5; d_gene: TRBD1; CDR3nt: TGTGCCAGCAGCTTTCCTACGACAGGGGAAGAGACCCAGTACTTC; CDR3aa: CASSFPTTGEETQYF
v_gene: TRBV6-1; len: 15; abundance: -; j_gene: TRBJ1-5; d_gene: -; CDR3nt: TGTGCCAGCAGTGAAACTGTCTATAGCAATCAGCCCCAGCATTTT; CDR3aa: CASSETVYSNQPQHF
v_gene: TRBV4-2; len: 16; abundance: -; j_gene: TRBJ2-2; d_gene: -; CDR3nt: TGTGCCAGCAGCCAAAGAGCGGGTTCGGGCACCGGGGAGCTGGTTTTT; CDR3aa: CASSQRAGSGTGELVF
v_gene: TRBV12-3/TRBV12-4; len: 11; abundance: many; j_gene: TRBJ2-3; d_gene: -; CDR3nt: TGTGCCAGCAGAACAGGGGATACGCAGTATTTT; CDR3aa: CASRTGDTQYF
v_gene: TRBV28; len: 17; abundance: -; j_gene: TRBJ2-5; d_gene: TRBD2; CDR3nt: TGTGCCAGCAGTCTCCCCGGAGGGAGGGGAGAGGAAGAGACCCAGTACTTC; CDR3aa: CASSLPGGRGEEETQYF